This T cell receptor beta chain was captured by sequencing in a study of radiation and T cells in renal cell carcinoma. Germline lookup yields CDR1 SEHNR and CDR2 FQNEAQ (reference sequence). Trimming took 1 base from V and 4 from J, leaving 8 bases between them. The CDR3 runs to 15 residues. Time point meaning: blood 2 weeks post-SBRT. The treatment is: 15 Gy SBRT to primary tumor, nephrectomy 4 weeks later. Repertoires were generated with immunoSEQ multiplex PCR, while TCRdb's copy carries only in-frame clones and drops some. The sample has roughly 150,000 clones; roughly 90% are singletons. This clone was recorded only once. Its specificity is unknown. Points from the study as a whole: Top tumor clonotypes rose in blood 2 weeks post-radiation, then contracted.

Sequencing was performed on blood, taken from a patient whose treatment included radiotherapy and nephrectomy. The origin of this receptor is a woman in her forties or fifties with renal cell carcinoma. This chain links TRBV7-9 with TRBJ1-6; D is unresolved. CDR3 nucleotide sequence: TGTGCCAGCAGCTTAGAACTCCAGTATAATTCACCCCTCCACTTT. Amino acid sequence: CASSLELQYNSPLHF. Together with reference TRBV7-9 and TRBJ1-6, the CDR3 gives the full variable domain: DTGVSQNPRHKITKRGQNVTFRCDPISEHNRLYWYRQTLGQGPEFLTYFQNEAQLEKSRLLSDRFSAERPKGSFSTLEIQRTEQGDSAMYLCASSLELQYNSPLHFGNGTRLTVT.